A single sample gave rise to the 32 T cell receptor beta chains below, sequenced in a study of blood T cell repertoires in COVID-19. Some clones are missing from TCRdb's copy, which holds only in-frame ones; the method was immunoSEQ multiplex PCR. This sample has around 220,000 clones; about nine tenths occur once, and the top ten carry about 6.9%. The sample taken for sequencing was PBMCs or T cells enriched from blood (not recorded which). These receptors all come from a woman between 25 and 40 years old with acute COVID-19.

The chain carries TRBV15 and TRBJ1-6, with 8 nucleotides matching TRBD1. The J segment lost 8 bases and the V segment lost 1 base, leaving 1 base of the junction unmatched. The CDR3 is 14 residues long. Germline V gene data show CDR1 as LNHNV and CDR2 as YYDKDF (reference sequence). The CDR3 sequence is CATSRADRDSPLHF. The CDR3 DNA reads TGTGCCACCAGCAGAGCGGACAGGGATTCACCCCTCCACTTT.

The chain links TRBV9 to TRBJ2-6; D might be TRBD2 (6 bases). The CDR3 sequence is 16 residues long. The ends were cut back, 3 bases at V and 0 bases at J, with 10 bases in the middle. CDR1 is SGDLS, CDR2 YYNGEE, per germline. CDR3 sequence: CASSAYGSSGANVLTF. As DNA, the CDR3 is TGTGCCAGCAGCGCCTACGGGAGCTCTGGGGCCAACGTCCTGACTTTC. Full variable domain (outside the CDR3, taken from reference TRBV9 and TRBJ2-6): DSGVTQTPKHLITATGQRVTLRCSPRSGDLSVYWYQQSLDQGLQFLIQYYNGEERAKGNILERFSAQQFPDLHSELNLSSLELGDSALYFCASSAYGSSGANVLTFGAGSRLTVL.

This chain links TRBV7-8 with TRBJ2-5; 7 bases map to TRBD1. J gave up 4 bases and V 5 bases, and 10 bases lay outside the gene matches. Germline CDR1 is SGHVS and CDR2 is FQNEAQ. CDR3 length equals 15 residues. In DNA, the CDR3 is TGTGCCAGCAGCCCCAACAGGGGTCCCTCAGAGACCCAGTACTTC. Protein: CASSPNRGPSETQYF.

The V and J genes are TRBV19 and TRBJ2-2; TRBD2 aligns across 12 bases. The length of the CDR3 is 15 residues. The germline V gene has CDR1 LNHDA and CDR2 SQIVND (reference sequence). V lost 6 bases and J lost 3; bases outside the gene matches: 2. The CDR3 is CASRRLAGDTGELFF. CDR3 nucleotides: TGTGCCAGTAGAAGACTAGCGGGGGACACCGGGGAGCTGTTTTTT.

The J gene is TRBJ1-6, the V gene TRBV2; 7 bases agree with TRBD1. J lost 5 bases, V lost 2 bases, and 0 bases had no gene match. The CDR3 is 14 amino acids. The V gene's germline CDR1 is SNHLY and CDR2 FYNNEI. CDR3 loop: CASSEQGDNSPLHF. The CDR3 nucleotides read TGTGCCAGCAGTGAACAGGGGGATAATTCACCCCTCCACTTT.

This chain joins TRBV28 and TRBJ1-5; 12 nucleotides match TRBD1. The ends lost 8 bases at V and 2 bases at J; junction bases unmatched: 13. The CDR3 length is 18 residues. Germline-derived CDR1 and CDR2 are MDHEN and SYDVKM. The CDR3 bases are TGTGCCAGCGGGCGGGACAGGGGGCGCAAGGGGGGCAATCAGCCCCAGCATTTT. Translating it yields CASGRDRGRKGGNQPQHF. Full variable domain (outside the CDR3, taken from reference TRBV28 and TRBJ1-5): DVKVTQSSRYLVKRTGEKVFLECVQDMDHENMFWYRQDPGLGLRLIYFSYDVKMKEKGDIPEGYSVSREKKERFSLILESASTNQTSMYLCASGRDRGRKGGNQPQHFGDGTRLSIL.

This clone was counted at least ten times. The rearrangement links TRBV6-5 to TRBJ2-7, with D maybe TRBD1 (6 bases). The ends were cut back, 2 bases at V and 3 bases at J, with 14 bases in the middle. CDR1 MNHEY and CDR2 SVGAGI come from the germline V gene. The CDR3 loop spans 15 amino acids. This chain's CDR3 is CASSYEGHSSYEQYF. CDR3 DNA: TGTGCCAGCAGTTACGAGGGACATTCGAGCTACGAGCAGTACTTC.

The gene calls are TRBV9 and TRBJ1-1; D gene unclear. The V gene lost 2 bases and the J gene lost 3 bases, with 11 bases spanning the gap. CDR3 length: 14 residues. Germline CDR1 SGDLS, CDR2 YYNGEE. DNA for the CDR3: TGTGCCAGCAGCGTTTCCGGGTATGACACTGAAGCTTTCTTT. Its translation: CASSVSGYDTEAFF.

The rearrangement joins TRBV7-8 to TRBJ1-1; 9 nucleotides match TRBD1. Germline-derived CDR1 and CDR2 are SGHVS and FQNEAQ. There are 17 residues in the CDR3. Losses at the gene ends were 5 bases for V and 4 bases for J; bases not matched to a gene: 14. The CDR3 loop reads CASSATGTGPFGTEAFF. The CDR3 nucleotides are TGTGCCAGCAGCGCGACCGGGACAGGGCCCTTCGGCACTGAAGCTTTCTTT. The whole variable domain, filled in from reference TRBV7-8 and TRBJ1-1, reads GAGVSQSPRYKVAKRGQDVALRCDPISGHVSLFWYQQALGQGPEFLTYFQNEAQLDKSGLPSDRFFAERPEGSVSTLKIQRTQQEDSAVYLCASSATGTGPFGTEAFFGQGTRLTVV.

This chain connects TRBV11-2 to TRBJ2-5; 9 nucleotides match TRBD1. With V trimmed by 3 bases and J by 5 bases, 7 bases remained unmatched. CDR1 and CDR2 from the germline V gene are SGHAT and FQNNGV. The CDR3 length is 15 residues. In DNA form, the CDR3 reads TGTGCCAGCAGCTTGGGCACCGACAGGGGGGAGACCCAGTACTTC. Its protein is CASSLGTDRGETQYF. Full variable domain (outside the CDR3, taken from reference TRBV11-2 and TRBJ2-5): EAGVAQSPRYKIIEKRQSVAFWCNPISGHATLYWYQQILGQGPKLLIQFQNNGVVDDSQLPKDRFSAERLKGVDSTLKIQPAKLEDSAVYLCASSLGTDRGETQYFGPGTRLLVL.

The chain carries TRBV7-9 and TRBJ2-5, with a tentative D call TRBD2 (5 bases). The CDR3 has 14 amino acids. From germline, CDR1 is SEHNR and CDR2 FQNEAQ (reference sequence). V was trimmed by 8 bases and J by 1 base, leaving 14 bases between them. CDR3 residues: CASRAATSQETQYF. The CDR3 nucleotides are TGTGCCAGCCGAGCGGCCACCTCCCAAGAGACCCAGTACTTC.

This clone came up a few times. The chain is built from TRBV7-9 and TRBJ2-5; the D gene is possibly TRBD1 (7 bases). The CDR3 runs 13 residues. Germline CDR1 is SEHNR and CDR2 is FQNEAQ (reference sequence). Trimming cost V 8 bases and J 0 bases, with 10 bases left between them. The DNA for the CDR3 is TGTGCCAGCTGCGGGACAGACCAAGAGACCCAGTACTTC. Residues: CASCGTDQETQYF.

The V gene is TRBV7-9, the J gene TRBJ1-1, with 8 bases identical to TRBD1. CDR1 and CDR2 from the germline V gene are SEHNR and FQNEAQ (reference sequence). J was trimmed by 1 base and V by 2 bases; bases with no gene match: 3. The CDR3 consists of 15 residues. CDR3: CASSLIRGPNTEAFF. The CDR3 DNA sequence: TGTGCCAGCAGCTTAATCAGGGGGCCGAACACTGAAGCTTTCTTT.

The J gene is TRBJ2-7, the V gene TRBV5-5; possible D gene TRBD1, 6 bases. Germline V CDR1 and CDR2: SGHKS, YYEKEE (reference sequence). The CDR3 is 16 residues long. V was shortened by 4 bases and J by 0 bases, with 17 bases between the two germline ends. CDR3 bases: TGTGCCAGCAGCCTGATTACAGGGCTAACCTCCTACGAGCAGTACTTC. Its translation: CASSLITGLTSYEQYF.

The chain recombines TRBV6-2 or TRBV6-3 with TRBJ2-3; 7 nucleotides align to TRBD1. The CDR3 loop spans 17 amino acids. Germline assignment: CDR1 MNHEY and CDR2 SVGEGT. J was trimmed by 4 bases and V by 2 bases; bases with no gene match: 12. This chain's CDR3 is CASSYILDRAGADTQYF. The CDR3 bases are TGTGCCAGCAGTTACATCCTCGACAGGGCGGGCGCAGATACGCAGTATTTT.

The chain carries TRBV28 and TRBJ1-1; 7 bases are shared with TRBD1. The germline V gene encodes CDR1 MDHEN and CDR2 SYDVKM. The V and J ends lost 5 bases and 4 bases, in that order; junction bases with no gene match: 7. This CDR3 comprises 14 residues. The CDR3 nucleotides are TGTGCCAGCAGTACCTACAGGGGTCTCACTGAAGCTTTCTTT. Protein product: CASSTYRGLTEAFF.

The CDR3 DNA reads as TGTGCCAGCCTCCGGGCAGGGGGCGGTCAGCCCCAGCATTTT. This codes for CASLRAGGGQPQHF. The genes are TRBV28 and TRBJ1-5, with TRBD1 identical over 8 bases. Germline V gene lookup returns CDR1 MDHEN and CDR2 SYDVKM. The CDR3 is made up of 14 amino acids. The J segment lost 6 bases and the V segment lost 8 bases, leaving 9 bases of the junction unmatched.

The chain carries TRBV5-4 and TRBJ2-4; 9 nucleotides agree with TRBD1. CDR1 SGHNT and CDR2 YYREEE come from the germline V gene (reference sequence). This CDR3 has 15 amino acids. V trimming: 4 bases; J trimming: 6 bases; junction bases outside the gene matches: 8. CDR3 in amino acids: CASSRAGQGGNIQYF. CDR3 coding DNA: TGTGCCAGCAGCCGCGCGGGACAGGGAGGAAACATTCAGTACTTC.

The genes are TRBV29-1 and TRBJ1-4, with a possible D match to TRBD1 (6 bases). The V end lost 4 bases, the J end lost 6 bases, and 15 bases lay between the germline ends. The germline gives CDR1 SQVTM, CDR2 ANQGSEA. The CDR3 has 14 residues. The CDR3 loop is CSVGTTGRDEKLFF. CDR3 DNA: TGCAGCGTTGGAACCACAGGGAGAGATGAAAAACTGTTTTTT.

This CDR3 reads CASGRTATNGYTF. For the CDR3, the DNA is TGTGCCAGCGGGCGGACAGCAACAAATGGCTACACCTTC. The gene calls are TRBV12-3 or TRBV12-4 and TRBJ1-2; maybe TRBD1 (6 bases). The ends were cut back, 8 bases at V and 6 bases at J, with 16 bases in the middle. The CDR3 contains 13 residues.

The chain couples TRBV3-1 (or the pseudogene TRBV3-2) to TRBJ2-2; possible D gene TRBD2, 7 bases. CDR1 is LGHDT, CDR2 YNNKEL, per germline (reference sequence). The CDR3 is 17 amino acids. The V end was cut by 0 bases, the J end by 4 bases, with 15 bases between. This CDR3 reads CASSQDPSRGGTGELFF. The CDR3 nucleotides read TGTGCCAGCAGCCAAGATCCCTCGAGGGGGGGCACCGGGGAGCTGTTTTTT.

The chain recombines TRBV4-1 with TRBJ2-7; 9 bases are shared with TRBD1. Germline values: CDR1 MGHRA, CDR2 YSYEKL. V was pared by 3 bases and J by 4 bases, with 4 bases of the junction left unmatched. This CDR3 spans 14 amino acids. The CDR3 coding sequence is TGCGCCAGCAGCCAGGGGACAGGGACGTACGAGCAGTACTTC. Translating it yields CASSQGTGTYEQYF.

The rearrangement uses TRBV3-1 (or the pseudogene TRBV3-2) and TRBJ2-3, with D unclear. Between the trimmed V and J ends, which lost 3 bases and 5 bases, there was a span of 9 bases. This CDR3 region has 13 residues. Germline CDR1 LGHDT, CDR2 YNNKEL (reference sequence). This CDR3 is CASSQTTGDTQYF. The CDR3 DNA is TGTGCCAGCAGCCAGACGACTGGAGATACGCAGTATTTT.

The V and J genes are TRBV5-1 and TRBJ2-7, with TRBD2 as a possible D gene (6 bases). Germline V gene lookup returns CDR1 SGHRS and CDR2 YFSETQ. This CDR3 is 14 amino acids long. Deletions cut 0 bases from V and 8 bases from J, with 15 bases between. CDR3 protein: CASSLEGGNQKQYF. As DNA, the CDR3 is TGCGCCAGCAGCTTGGAGGGCGGGAATCAGAAGCAGTACTTC.

The CDR3: CASSHDFSQAFF. DNA for the CDR3: TGTGCCAGCAGCCACGATTTTTCGCAGGCTTTCTTT. The V call is TRBV4-2, the J call TRBJ1-1, with D unresolved. The CDR3 contains 12 residues. Trimming removed 3 bases from V and 11 bases from J, with 13 bases in between. CDR1 and CDR2 from the germline V gene are LGHNA and YNFKEQ.

The rearrangement joins TRBV5-1 to TRBJ2-5; tentative D call: TRBD1 (5 bases). Deletions cut 4 bases from V and 4 bases from J, with 14 bases between. The CDR3 runs 14 residues. Germline V gene data show CDR1 as SGHRS and CDR2 as YFSETQ. CDR3 nucleotide sequence: TGCGCCAGCAGCATCCAGGGAAGTGTAGAGACCCAGTACTTC. Translation: CASSIQGSVETQYF.

The chain combines TRBV3-1 (or the pseudogene TRBV3-2) with TRBJ2-5, with 11 bases matching TRBD2. Germline CDR1 reads LGHDT; CDR2 reads YNNKEL (reference sequence). V lost 4 bases, J lost 4 bases, and 8 bases stayed unmatched. CDR3 length: 16 amino acids. CDR3 region: CASSLLRLAGIETQYF. The CDR3, as DNA: TGTGCCAGCAGCCTACTGAGACTAGCGGGGATAGAGACCCAGTACTTC.

This rearrangement joins TRBV27 to TRBJ2-7; TRBD1 matches 7 bases. From germline, CDR1 is MNHEY and CDR2 SMNVEV (reference sequence). The J segment lost 3 bases and the V segment lost 3 bases, leaving 2 bases of the junction unmatched. This CDR3 is 13 amino acids long. The CDR3 DNA sequence: TGTGCCAGCAGTTTTGCAGGGGGCTACGAGCAGTACTTC. The encoded protein is CASSFAGGYEQYF.

This clone was detected a few times. This CDR3 reads CSVGWGRTEAFF. In DNA, the CDR3 is TGCAGCGTTGGGTGGGGGCGAACTGAAGCTTTCTTT. The rearrangement uses TRBV29-1 and TRBJ1-1, with TRBD1 as a possible D gene (6 bases). In germline, CDR1 is SQVTM, CDR2 ANQGSEA. This CDR3 has 12 amino acids. V was clipped by 4 bases and J by 5 bases, with 11 bases between them.

The CDR3 spells CASRQAISYEQYF. CDR3 nucleotides: TGTGCCAGCAGGCAGGCCATATCCTACGAGCAGTACTTC. The chain combines TRBV28 with TRBJ2-7, with no clear D. Germline lookup yields CDR1 MDHEN and CDR2 SYDVKM. The CDR3 has 13 amino acids. Trimming removed 6 bases at V and 1 base at J, with 10 bases between. Variable domain in full (rest from reference TRBV28 and TRBJ2-7): DVKVTQSSRYLVKRTGEKVFLECVQDMDHENMFWYRQDPGLGLRLIYFSYDVKMKEKGDIPEGYSVSREKKERFSLILESASTNQTSMYLCASRQAISYEQYFGPGTRLTVT.

The V gene is TRBV10-2, the J gene TRBJ1-1; D gene unclear. V dropped 8 bases and J dropped 4 bases, with 14 bases sitting between them. Germline values: CDR1 WSHSY, CDR2 SAAADI. The CDR3 is 13 residues long. CDR3 protein: CASGRGAGTEAFF. The CDR3 DNA reads as TGCGCCAGCGGCCGAGGAGCTGGCACTGAAGCTTTCTTT.

This chain connects TRBV21-1 to TRBJ1-1; the D call in the table, TRBD1, was not verified against the DNA. TRBV21-1 is a pseudogene segment. The CDR3 runs 15 residues. CDR3 DNA sequence: TGTGCCAGCAGCGGGACAGGTAAACTGAACACTGAAGCTTTCTTT. Protein product: CASSGTGKLNTEAFF.